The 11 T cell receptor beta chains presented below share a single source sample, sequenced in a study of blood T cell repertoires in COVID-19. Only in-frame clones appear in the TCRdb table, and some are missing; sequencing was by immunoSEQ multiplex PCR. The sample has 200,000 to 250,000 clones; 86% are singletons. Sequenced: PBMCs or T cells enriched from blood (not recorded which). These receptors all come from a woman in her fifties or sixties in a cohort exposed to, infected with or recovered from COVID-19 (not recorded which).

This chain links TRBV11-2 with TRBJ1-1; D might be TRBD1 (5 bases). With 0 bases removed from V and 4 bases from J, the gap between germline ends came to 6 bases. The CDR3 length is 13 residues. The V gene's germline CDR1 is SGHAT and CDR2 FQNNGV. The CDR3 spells CASSLEGGTEAFF. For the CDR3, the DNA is TGTGCCAGCAGCTTAGAGGGGGGCACTGAAGCTTTCTTT. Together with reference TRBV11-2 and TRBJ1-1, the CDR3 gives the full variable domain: EAGVAQSPRYKIIEKRQSVAFWCNPISGHATLYWYQQILGQGPKLLIQFQNNGVVDDSQLPKDRFSAERLKGVDSTLKIQPAKLEDSAVYLCASSLEGGTEAFFGQGTRLTVV.

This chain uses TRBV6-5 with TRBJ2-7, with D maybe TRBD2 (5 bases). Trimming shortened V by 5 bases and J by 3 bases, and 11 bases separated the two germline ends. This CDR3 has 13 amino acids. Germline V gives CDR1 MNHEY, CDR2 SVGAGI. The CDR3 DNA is TGTGCCAGCAGTAGGACTGTTATCTACGAGCAGTACTTC. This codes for CASSRTVIYEQYF.

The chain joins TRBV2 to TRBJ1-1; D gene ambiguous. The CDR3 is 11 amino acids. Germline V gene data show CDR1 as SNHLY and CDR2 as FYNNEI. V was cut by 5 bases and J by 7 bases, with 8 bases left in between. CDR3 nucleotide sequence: TGTGCCAGCAGTTATCGAGATGAAGCTTTCTTT. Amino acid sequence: CASSYRDEAFF.

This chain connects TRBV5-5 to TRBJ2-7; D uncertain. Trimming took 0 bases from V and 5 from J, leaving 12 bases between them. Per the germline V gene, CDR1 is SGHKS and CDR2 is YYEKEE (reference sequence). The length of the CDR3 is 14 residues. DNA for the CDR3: TGTGCCAGCAGCTTGGTGGCGGCCTGGGACGAGCAGTACTTC. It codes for CASSLVAAWDEQYF.

CDR3 in amino acids: CASSVGQGARTGETQYF. The CDR3 DNA follows: TGTGCCAGCAGCGTAGGACAGGGGGCGCGAACAGGGGAGACCCAGTACTTC. The chain uses TRBV9 and TRBJ2-5, with 10 bases lining up with TRBD1. There are 17 residues in the CDR3. From germline, CDR1 is SGDLS and CDR2 YYNGEE. With V trimmed by 0 bases and J by 5 bases, 10 bases remained unmatched. The full variable domain, its missing parts supplied by reference TRBV9 and TRBJ2-5, is DSGVTQTPKHLITATGQRVTLRCSPRSGDLSVYWYQQSLDQGLQFLIQYYNGEERAKGNILERFSAQQFPDLHSELNLSSLELGDSALYFCASSVGQGARTGETQYFGPGTRLLVL.

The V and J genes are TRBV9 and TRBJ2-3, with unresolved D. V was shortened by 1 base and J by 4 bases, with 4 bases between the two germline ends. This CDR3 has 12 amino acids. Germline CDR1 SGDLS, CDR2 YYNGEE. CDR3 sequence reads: CASSVRADTQYF. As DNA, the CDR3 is TGTGCCAGCAGCGTAAGAGCAGATACGCAGTATTTT.

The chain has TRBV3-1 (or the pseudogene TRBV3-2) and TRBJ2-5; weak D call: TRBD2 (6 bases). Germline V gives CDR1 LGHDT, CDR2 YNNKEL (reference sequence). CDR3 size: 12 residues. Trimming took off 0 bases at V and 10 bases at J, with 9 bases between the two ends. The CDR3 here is CASSQEWRDQYF. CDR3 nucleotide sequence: TGTGCCAGCAGCCAAGAGTGGAGGGACCAGTACTTC.

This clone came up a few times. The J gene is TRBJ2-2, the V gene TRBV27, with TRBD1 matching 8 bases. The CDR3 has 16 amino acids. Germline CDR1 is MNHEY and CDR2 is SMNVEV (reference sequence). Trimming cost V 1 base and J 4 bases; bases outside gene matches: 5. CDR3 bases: TGTGCCAGCAGTTTATATCGACAGGGGAGCACCGGGGAGCTGTTTTTT. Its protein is CASSLYRQGSTGELFF.

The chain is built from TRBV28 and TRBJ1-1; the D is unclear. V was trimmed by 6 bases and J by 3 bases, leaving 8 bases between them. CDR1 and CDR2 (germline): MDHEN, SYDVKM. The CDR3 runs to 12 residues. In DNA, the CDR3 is TGTGCCAGCAGGGGAGGGCACACTGAAGCTTTCTTT. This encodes CASRGGHTEAFF.

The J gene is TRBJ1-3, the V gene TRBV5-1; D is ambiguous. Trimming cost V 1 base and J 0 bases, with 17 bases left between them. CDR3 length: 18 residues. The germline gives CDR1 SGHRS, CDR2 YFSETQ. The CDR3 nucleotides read TGCGCCAGCAGCTTGAGTCGAACTAACATCAGCTCTGGAAACACCATATATTTT. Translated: CASSLSRTNISSGNTIYF.

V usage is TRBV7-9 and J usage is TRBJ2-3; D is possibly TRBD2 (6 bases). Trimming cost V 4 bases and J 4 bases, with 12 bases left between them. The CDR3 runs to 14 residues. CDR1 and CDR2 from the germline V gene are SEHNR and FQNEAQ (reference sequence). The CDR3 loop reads CASSSRGGADTQYF. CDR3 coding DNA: TGTGCCAGCAGCTCCCGGGGAGGCGCAGATACGCAGTATTTT. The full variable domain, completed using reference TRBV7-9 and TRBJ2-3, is DTGVSQNPRHKITKRGQNVTFRCDPISEHNRLYWYRQTLGQGPEFLTYFQNEAQLEKSRLLSDRFSAERPKGSFSTLEIQRTEQGDSAMYLCASSSRGGADTQYFGPGTRLTVL.